This is a list of T cell receptor beta chains from one sample in a study of a mutant IDH1 vaccine in newly diagnosed glioma. What these receptors recognize is not known. Clones were sequenced by immunoSEQ multiplex PCR, and TCRdb holds only the in-frame ones, with some missing. This table has under 85,000 clones, approximately 89% appearing once. Sequences were derived from PBMCs, sampled from a glioma patient whose treatment included an IDH1 peptide vaccine. All receptors derive from a woman in her 50s with glioma. CDR3s include the opening cysteine and the closing phenylalanine or tryptophan. D genes are given only for firm matches. Size is omitted from some rows. Given values are once, few, many or a class for expanded clones.

j_call v_call d_call clone_size cdr3_aa cdr3_nt
TRBJ2-7 TRBV29-1 NA NA CSVEFPSASYEQYF TGCAGCGTTGAATTCCCTAGCGCCTCCTACGAGCAGTACTTC
TRBJ2-1 TRBV7-6 NA NA CASSLAGDPSEQFF TGTGCCAGCAGCTTAGCGGGGGACCCCAGTGAGCAGTTCTTC
TRBJ2-7 TRBV25-1 TRBD2 NA CASSSTGTSRTYEQYF TGTGCCAGCAGTTCTACCGGGACTAGCAGGACCTACGAGCAGTACTTC
TRBJ1-2 TRBV28 NA NA CASSSQQGSYGYTF TGTGCCAGCAGTTCCCAACAGGGTTCGTATGGCTACACCTTC
TRBJ2-7 TRBV5-1 NA NA CASSLDTYEQYF TGCGCCAGCAGCTTGGACACCTACGAGCAGTACTTC
TRBJ2-1 TRBV27 NA NA CASSSPAAGDNEQFF TGTGCCAGCAGTTCACCGGCCGCCGGGGACAATGAGCAGTTCTTC
TRBJ1-4 TRBV28 TRBD1 NA CASQRVGQGLEKLFF TGTGCCAGCCAACGGGTGGGACAGGGTCTTGAAAAACTGTTTTTT
TRBJ2-5 TRBV27 NA NA CASSFGGPQETQYF TGTGCCAGCAGTTTCGGGGGACCCCAAGAGACCCAGTACTTC
TRBJ1-5 TRBV27 NA NA CASHKAGGNQPQHF TGTGCCAGCCACAAAGCAGGGGGCAATCAGCCCCAGCATTTT
TRBJ1-1 TRBV7-6 NA NA CASSLARRTEAFF TGTGCCAGCAGCTTAGCGCGGAGGACTGAAGCTTTCTTT
TRBJ2-1 TRBV27 TRBD1 NA CASSLRQGSHNEQFF TGTGCCAGCAGTTTAAGACAGGGGTCTCACAATGAGCAGTTCTTC
TRBJ2-7 TRBV6-5 NA once CASSYRRLVHEQYF TGTGCCAGCAGTTACAGGCGACTCGTCCACGAGCAGTACTTC
TRBJ2-7 TRBV18 TRBD2 NA CASSPSITGRFPYEQYF TGTGCCAGCTCACCGAGTATCACCGGGAGGTTCCCCTACGAGCAGTACTTC
TRBJ1-1 TRBV6-5 NA NA CASSYFGRDTEAFF TGTGCCAGCAGTTACTTCGGCAGGGACACTGAAGCTTTCTTT
TRBJ2-7 TRBV6-5 NA NA CASTRGAGSYEQYF TGTGCCAGCACTCGTGGCGCAGGGAGCTACGAGCAGTACTTC
TRBJ2-7 TRBV28 NA NA CASSGPRESWNYEQYF TGTGCCAGCAGTGGGCCTCGGGAGTCCTGGAACTACGAGCAGTACTTC
TRBJ2-7 TRBV10-2 TRBD2 NA CASSEAGEHEQYF TGCGCCAGCAGTGAGGCGGGAGAGCACGAGCAGTACTTC
TRBJ2-7 TRBV29-1 TRBD1 NA CSVEQGAREQYF TGCAGCGTTGAACAGGGGGCGAGGGAGCAGTACTTC
TRBJ2-7 TRBV30 TRBD2 NA CAWSDSGNSYEQYF TGTGCCTGGAGTGACAGCGGGAACTCCTACGAGCAGTACTTC
TRBJ2-1 TRBV18 TRBD2 NA CASSLASGNEQFF TGTGCCAGCTCACTGGCTAGCGGCAATGAGCAGTTCTTC
TRBJ2-3 TRBV6-4 NA NA CASSDRGYTDTQYF TGTGCCAGCAGTGACAGGGGGTACACAGATACGCAGTATTTT
TRBJ1-6 TRBV4-1 NA NA CASSRISTVSSYNSPLHF TGCGCCAGCAGCCGAATCTCGACCGTGAGCTCCTATAATTCACCCCTCCACTTT
TRBJ1-3 TRBV28 NA once CASGPGDLSGNTIYF TGTGCCAGCGGTCCGGGGGATTTGTCTGGAAACACCATATATTTT
TRBJ2-1 TRBV4-2 TRBD2 NA CASSQDLAAGGHNEQFF TGTGCCAGCAGCCAAGATCTAGCGGCGGGAGGACACAATGAGCAGTTCTTC
TRBJ1-5 TRBV28 NA NA CASSYQGLPQPQHF TGTGCCAGCAGTTACCAGGGATTACCACAGCCCCAGCATTTT
TRBJ1-5 TRBV7-9 NA NA CASSLDGGRNQPQHF TGTGCCAGCAGCTTAGATGGGGGCCGGAATCAGCCCCAGCATTTT
TRBJ1-1 TRBV6-1 TRBD1 NA CASSESSVGQGRPTFF TGTGCCAGCAGTGAAAGCTCGGTTGGACAGGGCAGGCCAACTTTCTTT
TRBJ2-7 TRBV6-1 NA NA CASRPLRTTYEQYF TGTGCCAGCAGACCCCTAAGGACCACCTACGAGCAGTACTTC
TRBJ1-1 TRBV5-5 NA NA CASSLETQVNTEAFF TGTGCCAGCAGCTTGGAGACACAGGTTAACACTGAAGCTTTCTTT
TRBJ2-1 TRBV5-1 TRBD2 few CASRGLAAYNEQFF TGCGCCAGCAGAGGACTAGCGGCCTACAATGAGCAGTTCTTC
TRBJ2-7 TRBV10-3 NA NA CATKGSYEQYF TGTGCCACCAAGGGCTCCTACGAGCAGTACTTC
TRBJ2-7 TRBV18 NA NA CASSPGVVDEQYF TGTGCCAGCTCACCGGGGGTGGTAGACGAGCAGTACTTC
TRBJ2-2 TRBV7-9 NA NA CASSLGVGELFF TGTGCCAGCAGCTTGGGAGTCGGGGAGCTGTTTTTT